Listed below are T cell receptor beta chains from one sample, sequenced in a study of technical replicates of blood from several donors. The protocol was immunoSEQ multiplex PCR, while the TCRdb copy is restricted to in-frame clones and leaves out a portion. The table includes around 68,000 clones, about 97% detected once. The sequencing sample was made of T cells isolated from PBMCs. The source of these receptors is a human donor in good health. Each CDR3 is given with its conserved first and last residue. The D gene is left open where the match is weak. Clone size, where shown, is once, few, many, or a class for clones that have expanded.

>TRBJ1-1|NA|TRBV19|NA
TGTGCCAGTCCACCTCAGGGAAACACTGAAGCTTTCTTT
CASPPQGNTEAFF
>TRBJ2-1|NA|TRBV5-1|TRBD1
TGCGCCAGCAGCCCTATTACAGGGGGCGCTGACAATGAGCAGTTCTTC
CASSPITGGADNEQFF
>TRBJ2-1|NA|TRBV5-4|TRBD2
TGTGCCAGCAGCAAGGGGCTAGCGGGAGGGGTCGGCAATGAGCAGTTCTTC
CASSKGLAGGVGNEQFF
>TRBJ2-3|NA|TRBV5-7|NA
TGTGCCAGCAGCTTGGCCATGATCCGGGATGACCTCCCAGATACGCAGTATTTT
CASSLAMIRDDLPDTQYF
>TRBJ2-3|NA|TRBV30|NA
TGTGCCTGGAGTGTTACGCGTAGCACAGATACGCAGTATTTT
CAWSVTRSTDTQYF
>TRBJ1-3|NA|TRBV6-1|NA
TGTGCCAGCAGGGAGGCGACAGGAACTGGAAACACCATATATTTT
CASREATGTGNTIYF
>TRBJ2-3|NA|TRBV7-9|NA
TGTGCCAGGAGGGAGGATTTGACAGATACGCAGTATTTT
CARREDLTDTQYF
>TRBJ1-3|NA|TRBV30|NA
TGTGCCTGGAGTGTACTAAGAGGCGACTCTGGAAACACCATATATTTT
CAWSVLRGDSGNTIYF
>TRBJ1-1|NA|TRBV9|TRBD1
TGTGCCAGCAGCACATCCGGGACAGGGGGAACTGAAGCTTTCTTT
CASSTSGTGGTEAFF
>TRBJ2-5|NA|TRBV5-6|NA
TGTGCCAGCAGCTTACGGACACCCCAAGAGACCCAGTACTTC
CASSLRTPQETQYF
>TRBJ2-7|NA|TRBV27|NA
TGTGCCAGCAGCCCCTCCGGGGGTTCCTACGAGCAGTACTTC
CASSPSGGSYEQYF
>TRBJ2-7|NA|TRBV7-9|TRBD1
TGTGCCAGCAGCTCGGACAGGGCAGGAGAGCAGTACTTC
CASSSDRAGEQYF
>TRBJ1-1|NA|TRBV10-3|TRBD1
TGTGCCATCAGAGACAGGGGGCGTGCTGAAGCTTTCTTT
CAIRDRGRAEAFF
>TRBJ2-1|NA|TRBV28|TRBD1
TGTGCCAGCAGCCGCGCCGGGACAGGGTTAAAGAGTGAGCAGTTCTTC
CASSRAGTGLKSEQFF
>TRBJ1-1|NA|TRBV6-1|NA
TGTGCCAGCAGTGAAGGAGTGAACACTGAAGCTTTCTTT
CASSEGVNTEAFF
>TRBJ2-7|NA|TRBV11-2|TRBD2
TGTGCCAGCAGCTTAGAACTAGCGGGAGGCTACGAGCAGTACTTC
CASSLELAGGYEQYF
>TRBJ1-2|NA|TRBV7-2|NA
TGTGCCAGCAGCTTAGTCGACAGTTACTATGGCTACACCTTC
CASSLVDSYYGYTF
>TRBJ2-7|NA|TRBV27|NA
TGTGCCAGCAGTTTAGCCCTCGAGGGTTGGGAGCAGTACTTC
CASSLALEGWEQYF
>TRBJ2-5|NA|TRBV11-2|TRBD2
TGTGCCAGCAGCTTACTAGCGGGAGGTGAGACCCAGTACTTC
CASSLLAGGETQYF
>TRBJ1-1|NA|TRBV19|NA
TGTGCCAGTAGTATAGTATTTACAGGGCCAAACACTGAAGCTTTCTTT
CASSIVFTGPNTEAFF
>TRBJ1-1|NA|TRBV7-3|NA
TGTGCCAGCAGCTTGTCTCACAGGGATTTGGGCTGGGCTTTCTTT
CASSLSHRDLGWAFF
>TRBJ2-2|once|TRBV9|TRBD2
TGTGCCAGCAGCATGACTAGCGGGAACACCGGGGAGCTGTTTTTT
CASSMTSGNTGELFF
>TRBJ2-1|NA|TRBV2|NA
TGTGCCAGCAGTGAAGCCCCCCCCATAGATGAGCAGTTCTTC
CASSEAPPIDEQFF
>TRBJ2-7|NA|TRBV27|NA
TGTGCCAGCAGTACTCCCTCCTTGTTATCCTACGAGCAGTACTTC
CASSTPSLLSYEQYF
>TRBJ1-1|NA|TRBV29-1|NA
TGCAGCGCCGGTAACACTGAAGCTTTCTTT
CSAGNTEAFF
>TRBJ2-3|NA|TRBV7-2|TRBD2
TGTGCCAGCAGCTATACTAGCGGGAGCAGAGATACGCAGTATTTT
CASSYTSGSRDTQYF
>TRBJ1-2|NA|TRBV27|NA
TGTGCCAGCAGTTTTGGCGGACAAACAAATGGCTACACCTTC
CASSFGGQTNGYTF
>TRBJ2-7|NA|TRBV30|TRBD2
TGTGCCGGATCCTCAGTAGCGGGATACGAGCAGTACTTC
CAGSSVAGYEQYF
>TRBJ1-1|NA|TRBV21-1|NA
TGTGCCAGCAGCAAAAGTAAACAGGACACTGAAGCTTTCTTT
CASSKSKQDTEAFF
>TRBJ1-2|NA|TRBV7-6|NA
TGTGCCAGCAGCCCAGCCCAGGCAGGGCCCTATGGCTACACCTTC
CASSPAQAGPYGYTF
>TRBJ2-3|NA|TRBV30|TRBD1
TGTGCCTCCGCTTTAGGACAGGGAACAGATACGCAGTATTTT
CASALGQGTDTQYF
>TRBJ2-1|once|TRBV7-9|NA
TGTGCCAGTCTTAGCGGAGAGCAGTTCTTC
CASLSGEQFF
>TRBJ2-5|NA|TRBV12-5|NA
TGTGCTAGTGGTTTGCCAGGGGAGGGTCAAGAGACCCAGTACTTC
CASGLPGEGQETQYF
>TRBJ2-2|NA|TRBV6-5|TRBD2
TGTGCCAGCAGTTACTCTTCTAGCGGGAGCACCGGGGAGCTGTTTTTT
CASSYSSSGSTGELFF
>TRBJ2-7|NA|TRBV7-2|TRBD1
TGTGCCAGCAGCTTAACCGGGACAGTTTACGAGCAGTACTTC
CASSLTGTVYEQYF
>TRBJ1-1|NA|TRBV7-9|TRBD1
TGTGCCAGCAGCTTAGGGAACAGGGGAGCAGGAGTAACTGAAGCTTTCTTT
CASSLGNRGAGVTEAFF
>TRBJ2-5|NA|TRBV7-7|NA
TGTGCTAGCAGCTTTGGGACTCAAGAGACCCAGTACTTC
CASSFGTQETQYF
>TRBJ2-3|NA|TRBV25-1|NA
TGTGCCAGCAGTGAAACGACAGATTCCATCACAGATACGCAGTATTTT
CASSETTDSITDTQYF
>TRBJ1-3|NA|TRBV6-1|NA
TGTGCCAGCAGTGATATAACGCGGGGTGGAAACACCATATATTTT
CASSDITRGGNTIYF
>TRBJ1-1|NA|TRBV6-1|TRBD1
TGTGCCAGCAGTGTACGACAGGGGACAAACACTGAAGCTTTCTTT
CASSVRQGTNTEAFF
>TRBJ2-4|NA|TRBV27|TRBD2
TGTGCCAGCAGTTTTCGGGGGGACATTCAGTACTTC
CASSFRGDIQYF
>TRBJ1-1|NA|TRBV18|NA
TGTGCCAGCTCCCCAAGGGGAGGTGAAGCTTTCTTT
CASSPRGGEAFF